This passage covers 32 T cell receptor beta chains from one sample sequenced in a study of cytomegalovirus exposure and HLA in healthy donors. The PCR was carried out with 60 Vbeta primers and 13 Jbeta primers. Profiled with immunoSEQ multiplex PCR; TCRdb holds only in-frame clones, not every one. This sample has just over 200,000 clones, with approximately 70% found just once. Sequenced material: PBMCs. Receptors were obtained from a man aged 40-50 years in good health and CMV-seropositive.

This clone appeared a few times. The sample carries other DNA sequences with the same CDR3. V and J are TRBV6-6 and TRBJ2-5; unclear D gene. CDR3 size: 11 residues. Germline V gives CDR1 MNHNY, CDR2 SVGAGI (reference sequence). V gave up 5 bases and J gave up 4 bases, with 5 bases separating them. The CDR3: CASSTRETQYF. The CDR3 bases are TGTGCCAGCAGTACACGAGAGACCCAGTACTTC.

Only one count was recorded for this clone. This sequence joins TRBV14 and TRBJ2-7; possible D gene TRBD2, 6 bases. V was pared by 1 base and J by 6 bases, with 10 bases between. CDR1 and CDR2 (germline): SGHDN, FVKESK. This CDR3 has 13 residues. As DNA, the CDR3 is TGTGCCAGCAGCCAAGCGTCCGGGGGCGAGCAGTACTTC. Protein sequence: CASSQASGGEQYF.

This clone showed up just once. The V gene is TRBV29-1, the J gene TRBJ2-1; D is ambiguous. V dropped 4 bases and J dropped 2 bases, with 9 bases sitting between them. The CDR3 loop spans 13 amino acids. Germline V gene lookup returns CDR1 SQVTM and CDR2 ANQGSEA. CDR3 nucleotide sequence: TGCAGCGTTGTGTCCCCAGCCTACAATGAGCAGTTCTTC. Translated, it gives CSVVSPAYNEQFF.

The rearrangement joins TRBV18 to TRBJ2-7; possibly TRBD2 for D (5 bases). Trimming removed 4 bases at V and 2 bases at J, with 12 bases between. CDR1 KGHSH and CDR2 LQKENI come from the germline V gene. The CDR3 spans 14 residues. In DNA, the CDR3 is TGTGCCAGCTCACGAGACGGGGTAGCCTACGAGCAGTACTTC. Translating gives CASSRDGVAYEQYF.

This rearrangement joins TRBV5-6 to TRBJ2-1, with D possibly TRBD2 on 6 matching bases. The V end was cut by 4 bases, the J end by 0 bases, with 11 bases between. The CDR3 has 15 amino acids. Germline CDR1 is SGHDT and CDR2 is YYEEEE. The CDR3 loop reads CASSPTGSSYNEQFF. The CDR3 nucleotides are TGTGCCAGCAGCCCGACCGGGAGCTCCTACAATGAGCAGTTCTTC.

Only a few counts were recorded for this clone. The V call is TRBV15, the J call TRBJ2-1, with 10 bases lining up with TRBD2. V gave up 2 bases and J gave up 4 bases; unmatched junction bases: 8. The CDR3 is 17 residues long. Germline assignment: CDR1 LNHNV and CDR2 YYDKDF (reference sequence). CDR3 residues: CATSRLRIAGGYNEQFF. CDR3 DNA: TGTGCCACCAGCAGATTACGAATAGCGGGGGGATACAATGAGCAGTTCTTC.

The chain is built from TRBV5-6 and TRBJ2-7, with 8 bases aligning to TRBD2. The CDR3 is 15 residues long. The ends lost 4 bases at V and 4 bases at J; junction bases unmatched: 10. Per germline, CDR1 SGHDT and CDR2 YYEEEE. The CDR3 sequence is CASSPGAGGPYEQYF. In DNA, the CDR3 is TGTGCCAGCAGCCCCGGTGCGGGGGGTCCTTACGAGCAGTACTTC.

With respect to this clone: The junction and the germline gene differ at one end; a read error may be behind it. The CDR3 bases are TGTTCCAGCAGCGCGGACAGGGGTGAAGCTTTCTTT. It translates to CSSSADRGEAFF. The genes are TRBV7-9 and TRBJ1-1, with 9 bases aligning to TRBD1. This CDR3 has 12 amino acids. Germline CDR1 SEHNR, CDR2 FQNEAQ (reference sequence). Filled out from reference TRBV7-9 and TRBJ1-1, the complete variable domain reads DTGVSQNPRHKITKRGQNVTFRCDPISEHNRLYWYRQTLGQGPEFLTYFQNEAQLEKSRLLSDRFSAERPKGSFSTLEIQRTEQGDSAMYLCSSSADRGEAFFGQGTRLTVV.

The chain is built from TRBV7-6 and TRBJ2-5; TRBD2 aligns across 11 bases. Germline V lookup: CDR1 SGHVS, CDR2 FNYEAQ. The CDR3 length is 15 residues. The V and J ends lost 5 bases and 7 bases, in that order; junction bases with no gene match: 9. In DNA form, the CDR3 reads TGTGCCAGCAGCGCGGGACTAGCGGCTCGCGGGACCCAGTACTTC. Translating it yields CASSAGLAARGTQYF.

The sample holds one count of this clone. The chain employs TRBV19 and TRBJ1-1, with 8 bases aligning to TRBD1. Trimming removed 4 bases from V and 0 bases from J; junction bases left unmatched: 13. The germline V gene has CDR1 LNHDA and CDR2 SQIVND (reference sequence). This CDR3 region has 18 residues. CDR3: CASSRGGQGRPMNTEAFF. CDR3 in DNA: TGTGCCAGTAGTAGGGGTGGACAGGGAAGGCCGATGAACACTGAAGCTTTCTTT.

The rearrangement uses TRBV5-4 and TRBJ2-6; D gene unclear. The V gene lost 0 bases and the J gene lost 0 bases, with 7 bases spanning the gap. Germline V lookup: CDR1 SGHNT, CDR2 YYREEE (reference sequence). CDR3 length equals 16 residues. The CDR3 spells CASSLATVSGANVLTF. The CDR3 DNA follows: TGTGCCAGCAGCTTGGCCACAGTCTCTGGGGCCAACGTCCTGACTTTC.

This chain uses TRBV6-1 with TRBJ1-1; unclear D gene. Germline V gene data show CDR1 as MNHNS and CDR2 as SASEGT. V shed 8 bases and J shed 5 bases, with 15 bases lying between them. The CDR3 sequence is 13 residues long. The DNA for the CDR3 is TGTGCCAGCCCCCCGAGAGGGAGGACTGAAGCTTTCTTT. This translates into CASPPRGRTEAFF.

A remark on this clone: This specimen includes other DNA sequences encoding the same CDR3. The genes are TRBV6-5 and TRBJ2-7, with D perhaps TRBD1 (5 bases). The V and J ends lost 7 bases and 0 bases respectively, with 13 bases between them. This CDR3 is built from 14 residues. CDR1 is MNHEY, CDR2 SVGAGI, per germline. This CDR3 reads CASTTPGNSYEQYF. The CDR3 DNA reads TGTGCCAGCACCACCCCAGGGAACTCCTACGAGCAGTACTTC.

The V and J genes are TRBV7-9 and TRBJ1-5; a possible D gene is TRBD1 (6 bases). CDR3 length: 13 residues. The ends were cut back, 4 bases at V and 4 bases at J, with 8 bases in the middle. Germline V lookup: CDR1 SEHNR, CDR2 FQNEAQ (reference sequence). DNA of the CDR3: TGTGCCAGCAGCTCCACAGGGAATCAGCCCCAGCATTTT. Its translation is CASSSTGNQPQHF.

The V call is TRBV7-9, the J call TRBJ2-7; 7 positions agree with TRBD2. The V and J ends lost 3 bases and 7 bases, in that order; junction bases with no gene match: 12. Per germline, CDR1 SEHNR and CDR2 FQNEAQ (reference sequence). The CDR3 covers 15 residues. The CDR3 sequence: CASSFHLAEGGEQYF. The DNA of the CDR3 is TGTGCCAGCAGCTTTCACCTAGCGGAAGGCGGAGAGCAGTACTTC.

V usage is TRBV5-1 and J usage is TRBJ1-2, with 12 nucleotides matching TRBD1. In germline, CDR1 is SGHRS, CDR2 YFSETQ. Trimming removed 5 bases from V and 4 bases from J; junction bases left unmatched: 12. The CDR3 runs to 17 residues. The CDR3 sequence is CASRRRDRGLLPYGYTF. In DNA form, the CDR3 reads TGCGCCAGCAGGCGCCGGGACAGGGGGCTTCTCCCCTATGGCTACACCTTC. Together with reference TRBV5-1 and TRBJ1-2, the CDR3 gives the full variable domain: KAGVTQTPRYLIKTRGQQVTLSCSPISGHRSVSWYQQTPGQGLQFLFEYFSETQRNKGNFPGRFSGRQFSNSRSEMNVSTLELGDSALYLCASRRRDRGLLPYGYTFGSGTRLTVV.

The CDR3 is CAISAGKDEKLFF. In nucleotides, the CDR3 is TGTGCCATCAGTGCAGGGAAAGATGAAAAACTGTTTTTT. This chain uses TRBV10-3 with TRBJ1-4; perhaps TRBD1 as D (5 bases). CDR1 ENHRY and CDR2 SYGVKD come from the germline V gene. The CDR3 runs 13 residues. Trimming cost V 4 bases and J 6 bases, with 9 bases left between them.

This clone was seen once. The J gene is TRBJ2-2, the V gene TRBV27, with a possible D match to TRBD2 (6 bases). The CDR3 extends over 14 amino acids. From germline, CDR1 is MNHEY and CDR2 SMNVEV (reference sequence). Between the trimmed V and J ends, which lost 3 bases and 3 bases, there was a span of 8 bases. DNA for the CDR3: TGTGCCAGCAGTTTCGGGGGAGACACCGGGGAGCTGTTTTTT. Residues: CASSFGGDTGELFF.

This clone was picked up a small number of times. The genes are TRBV28 and TRBJ1-2, with 7 bases lining up with TRBD1. This CDR3 contains 11 residues. Trimming removed 9 bases from V and 4 bases from J; junction bases left unmatched: 2. Germline CDR1 reads MDHEN; CDR2 reads SYDVKM. This CDR3 reads CASGTAYGYTF. The CDR3 coding sequence is TGTGCCAGTGGGACAGCCTATGGCTACACCTTC.

The chain couples TRBV28 to TRBJ1-3, with D unresolved. V lost 5 bases to trimming and J lost 1 base, with 9 bases between them. This CDR3 is 14 amino acids long. Germline lookup yields CDR1 MDHEN and CDR2 SYDVKM. CDR3 coding DNA: TGTGCCAGCAGTGCCCCTCTATCTGGAAACACCATATATTTT. Amino acid sequence: CASSAPLSGNTIYF.

This clone was counted only a few times. The V gene is TRBV2, the J gene TRBJ1-1; 9 bases are a match to TRBD1. The V gene's germline CDR1 is SNHLY and CDR2 FYNNEI. Trimming cost V 4 bases and J 0 bases; bases outside gene matches: 0. This CDR3 has 14 residues. The CDR3 DNA reads TGTGCCAGCAGTGGGGACAGGGTGAACACTGAAGCTTTCTTT. Encoded protein: CASSGDRVNTEAFF.

The sample holds a few counts of this clone. This sequence joins TRBV7-9 and TRBJ1-5, with D possibly matching TRBD1 (6 bases). The V gene's germline CDR1 is SEHNR and CDR2 FQNEAQ (reference sequence). This CDR3 is built from 15 residues. V was trimmed by 5 bases and J by 1 base, leaving 12 bases between them. The CDR3 DNA reads as TGTGCCAGCAGCCCACAGGGAACGAGCAATCAGCCCCAGCATTTT. Translation gives CASSPQGTSNQPQHF.

This chain uses TRBV7-9 with TRBJ2-2; a possible D gene is TRBD2 (6 bases). V lost 8 bases, J lost 1 base, and 14 bases lay in between. Germline loops: CDR1 SEHNR, CDR2 FQNEAQ (reference sequence). There are 15 residues in the CDR3. CDR3 DNA: TGTGCCAGCGAACCGGGACTGGTGAACACCGGGGAGCTGTTTTTT. Amino acid sequence: CASEPGLVNTGELFF. The full variable domain, its missing parts supplied by reference TRBV7-9 and TRBJ2-2, is DTGVSQNPRHKITKRGQNVTFRCDPISEHNRLYWYRQTLGQGPEFLTYFQNEAQLEKSRLLSDRFSAERPKGSFSTLEIQRTEQGDSAMYLCASEPGLVNTGELFFGEGSRLTVL.

This chain uses TRBV5-1 with TRBJ2-5, with 13 bases fitting TRBD2. Germline V gives CDR1 SGHRS, CDR2 YFSETQ. CDR3 length equals 16 residues. V gave up 4 bases and J gave up 1 base; unmatched junction bases: 4. The CDR3 is CASSVTSGGAQETQYF. The CDR3 DNA is TGCGCCAGCAGCGTAACTAGCGGGGGGGCCCAAGAGACCCAGTACTTC.

The sample holds a few counts of this clone. The chain combines TRBV15 with TRBJ1-5; 7 positions match TRBD1. Germline CDR1 LNHNV, CDR2 YYDKDF (reference sequence). V gave up 4 bases and J gave up 10 bases; unmatched junction bases: 13. This CDR3 has 15 residues. CDR3 DNA: TGTGCCACCAGCAAGACTCGACAGGGCCACCGACCCCAGCATTTT. Protein: CATSKTRQGHRPQHF.

This clone turned up a few times. The chain uses TRBV5-1 and TRBJ1-4; 7 bases are a match to TRBD1. The germline CDR1 and CDR2 sequences are SGHRS and YFSETQ. This CDR3 has 14 amino acids. The junction had 3 bases not matched to a gene; V was cut back by 0 bases and J by 7 bases. The CDR3 DNA reads TGCGCCAGCAGCTTGGCAACAGGGGCTGAAAAACTGTTTTTT. It yields the protein CASSLATGAEKLFF.

The chain uses TRBV27 and TRBJ1-6, with 9 bases that match TRBD1. CDR1 and CDR2 from the germline V gene are MNHEY and SMNVEV (reference sequence). Trimming cost V 3 bases and J 8 bases; bases outside gene matches: 2. This CDR3 spans 14 amino acids. The CDR3 protein is CASSFRQGDSPLHF. The CDR3 DNA reads as TGTGCCAGCAGTTTCCGACAGGGGGATTCACCCCTCCACTTT.

The V call is TRBV5-6, the J call TRBJ1-3; D is perhaps TRBD1 (5 bases). The CDR3 is made up of 14 amino acids. The V and J ends lost 0 bases and 4 bases respectively, with 8 bases between them. Germline V gene lookup returns CDR1 SGHDT and CDR2 YYEEEE. The CDR3 protein is CASSLGPGGNTIYF. CDR3 in DNA: TGTGCCAGCAGCTTGGGACCAGGGGGAAACACCATATATTTT.

CDR3 protein: CATSTWTGGITDTQYF. CDR3 bases: TGTGCCACCAGCACTTGGACAGGGGGCATTACAGATACGCAGTATTTT. The chain has TRBV15 and TRBJ2-3; 11 bases map to TRBD1. Trimming removed 4 bases from V and 3 bases from J; junction bases left unmatched: 6. The CDR3 is 16 amino acids. In germline, CDR1 is LNHNV, CDR2 YYDKDF (reference sequence).

This sequence joins TRBV5-1 and TRBJ2-7; 9 nucleotides match TRBD1. Germline V lookup: CDR1 SGHRS, CDR2 YFSETQ. The CDR3 loop spans 16 amino acids. J gave up 6 bases and V 6 bases, and 16 bases lay outside the gene matches. The CDR3 coding sequence is TGCGCCAGCACCCGAAGGGGAACCGGGACAGGGACCGAGCAGTACTTC. Translated, it gives CASTRRGTGTGTEQYF.

As regards this clone: Other DNA sequences of this sample code for an identical CDR3. J is TRBJ1-4 and V is TRBV27, with D unclear. This CDR3 is 14 amino acids long. Germline CDR1 and CDR2: MNHEY and SMNVEV (reference sequence). Trimming removed 6 bases at V and 2 bases at J, with 10 bases between. The CDR3 sequence: CASSPDMTNEKLFF. In DNA form, the CDR3 reads TGTGCCAGCAGCCCCGACATGACTAATGAAAAACTGTTTTTT.

The chain is built from TRBV6-1 and TRBJ1-6; D is undetermined. Germline V gene lookup returns CDR1 MNHNS and CDR2 SASEGT. The CDR3 is 14 residues long. The V and J ends lost 4 bases and 8 bases respectively, with 12 bases between them. CDR3 amino acids: CASSGIRRYSPLHF. For the CDR3, the DNA is TGTGCCAGCAGTGGGATACGGAGGTATTCACCCCTCCACTTT.